This is a list of T cell receptor beta chains from one sample in a study of T cell responses to AZD1222 COVID-19 vaccine. Sequencing was performed with immunoSEQ multiplex PCR; in TCRdb, only in-frame clones are kept and a portion is missing. The sample lists 200,000 or so clones; roughly 91% were seen once. Sequenced here: peripheral blood, sampled on day 0 of MenACWY control vaccination. These receptors were obtained from an adult in good health. Each CDR3 is given with its conserved first and last residue. The order of the fields is clone size, D gene, J gene, V gene, CDR3 protein, CDR3 DNA. The D gene is left open where the match is weak. Where a row states a size, it is once, few, many or the class of an expanded clone; other rows omit it.

>NA|NA|TRBJ1-2|TRBV19
CASSDWRDYGYTF
TGTGCCAGTAGTGACTGGCGGGACTATGGCTACACCTTC
>NA|NA|TRBJ1-6|TRBV7-9
CASSHAWESYSPLHF
TGTGCCAGCAGCCACGCGTGGGAGAGTTATTCACCCCTCCACTTT
>NA|NA|TRBJ1-1|TRBV6-2/TRBV6-3
CASSYRTGTEAFF
TGTGCCAGCAGTTACAGGACTGGGACTGAAGCTTTCTTT
>NA|NA|TRBJ1-4|TRBV15
CATSGSPREKLFF
TGTGCCACCTCGGGGAGTCCCCGTGAAAAACTGTTTTTT
>NA|NA|TRBJ2-7|TRBV28
CASSLWGTGNSYEQYF
TGTGCCAGCAGTTTATGGGGAACAGGGAACTCCTACGAGCAGTACTTC
>NA|NA|TRBJ2-1|TRBV25-1
CASSESAVDEQFF
TGTGCCAGCAGTGAATCTGCAGTGGATGAGCAGTTCTTC
>NA|NA|TRBJ1-1|TRBV6-5
CASSTLQGSNTEAFF
TGTGCCAGCAGTACCCTACAGGGCTCGAACACTGAAGCTTTCTTT
>NA|TRBD1|TRBJ1-1|TRBV30
CAWRVGQAVNTEAFF
TGTGCCTGGAGGGTCGGACAGGCGGTGAACACTGAAGCTTTCTTT
>few|NA|TRBJ2-7|TRBV23-1
CASSPRGGTYEQYF
TGCGCCAGCAGTCCTCGGGGAGGAACCTACGAGCAGTACTTC
>NA|TRBD1|TRBJ1-2|TRBV6-5
CASSYSTGTNYGYTF
TGTGCCAGCAGTTACTCGACAGGGACTAACTATGGCTACACCTTC
>NA|TRBD2|TRBJ2-1|TRBV3-1/TRBV3-2
CASSHSRLAGGLGEQFF
TGTGCCAGCAGCCATTCCCGACTAGCGGGGGGTCTGGGTGAGCAGTTCTTC
>once|NA|TRBJ1-6|TRBV25-1
CATQVAGRLDSPLHF
TGTGCCACCCAAGTAGCAGGGAGATTAGATTCACCCCTCCACTTT
>once|NA|TRBJ2-3|TRBV6-1
CASSETPRRTDTQYF
TGTGCCAGCAGTGAGACCCCGCGGCGAACAGATACGCAGTATTTT
>NA|TRBD1|TRBJ1-2|TRBV18
CASSPSKDRFGNYGYTF
TGTGCCAGCTCACCATCCAAGGACAGGTTCGGTAACTATGGCTACACCTTC
>NA|NA|TRBJ1-1|TRBV7-9
CASSAGGEAFF
TGTGCCAGCAGCGCAGGAGGTGAAGCTTTCTTT
>NA|TRBD1|TRBJ1-3|TRBV7-8
CASSGGQPTFGNTIYF
TGTGCCAGCAGCGGGGGACAGCCAACCTTTGGAAACACCATATATTTT
>NA|NA|TRBJ2-2|TRBV18
CASSPRGMNTGELFF
TGTGCCAGCTCACCGAGGGGGATGAACACCGGGGAGCTGTTTTTT
>NA|NA|TRBJ1-2|TRBV3-1/TRBV3-2
CASSQALHYGYTF
TGTGCCAGCAGCCAAGCCCTTCACTATGGCTACACCTTC
>NA|NA|TRBJ1-3|TRBV7-2
CASSLNWRNTIYF
TGTGCCAGCAGCTTAAATTGGAGAAACACCATATATTTT
>NA|NA|TRBJ2-2|TRBV6-2/TRBV6-3
CASSTRKTGELFF
TGTGCCAGCAGTACGCGGAAAACCGGGGAGCTGTTTTTT
>NA|NA|TRBJ2-1|TRBV29-1
CSVILAEQYNEQFF
TGCAGCGTTATCTTAGCGGAACAATACAATGAGCAGTTCTTC
>NA|NA|TRBJ1-1|TRBV29-1
CSVGKRGEAFF
TGCAGCGTCGGCAAGAGGGGCGAAGCTTTCTTT
>once|NA|TRBJ1-1|TRBV30
CAWSTGREAFF
TGTGCCTGGAGTACTGGACGGGAAGCTTTCTTT
>NA|NA|TRBJ1-3|TRBV15
CATSRATLGGNTIYF
TGTGCCACCAGCAGGGCGACATTAGGTGGCAACACCATATATTTT
>NA|TRBD2|TRBJ2-2|TRBV7-8
CASSLPRREDTGELFF
TGTGCCAGCAGCTTGCCACGGCGGGAGGACACCGGGGAGCTGTTTTTT
>NA|TRBD1|TRBJ2-1|TRBV7-2
CASSLADRGHVEQFF
TGTGCCAGCAGCTTAGCGGACAGGGGGCATGTTGAGCAGTTCTTC
>NA|TRBD2|TRBJ2-1|TRBV28
CASRRGREVYNEQFF
TGTGCCAGCAGACGGGGGAGGGAGGTTTACAATGAGCAGTTCTTC
>NA|NA|TRBJ1-5|TRBV6-2/TRBV6-3
CASSFAGGQPQHF
TGTGCCAGCAGTTTCGCCGGGGGTCAGCCCCAGCATTTT
>once|TRBD1|TRBJ2-7|TRBV7-2
CASSLFGTGASYEQYF
TGTGCCAGCAGCTTATTTGGGACAGGGGCCTCCTACGAGCAGTACTTC
>once|TRBD1|TRBJ2-7|TRBV6-5
CASRDRPSYEQYF
TGTGCGAGCCGGGACAGGCCCTCCTACGAGCAGTACTTC
>NA|TRBD1|TRBJ1-1|TRBV27
CASSLRDRANTEAFF
TGTGCCAGCAGTTTACGGGACAGGGCGAACACTGAAGCTTTCTTT
>once|NA|TRBJ2-5|TRBV11-2
CASSLGHQETQYF
TGTGCCAGCAGCTTAGGACACCAAGAGACCCAGTACTTC
>NA|NA|TRBJ1-1|TRBV6-2/TRBV6-3
CASSYVQENTEAFF
TGTGCCAGCAGTTATGTTCAGGAGAACACTGAAGCTTTCTTT
>few|NA|TRBJ2-6|TRBV4-3
CASSQDHPHGSSGANVLTF
TGCGCCAGCAGCCAAGATCACCCACACGGGAGCTCTGGGGCCAACGTCCTGACTTTC
>NA|NA|TRBJ1-3|TRBV2
CASSEARSSGNTIYF
TGTGCCAGCAGTGAAGCTCGGAGCTCTGGAAACACCATATATTTT
>NA|TRBD1|TRBJ2-7|TRBV4-3
CASSQVYRGRTNEQYF
TGCGCCAGCAGCCAAGTTTACAGGGGGCGAACGAACGAGCAGTACTTC
>NA|NA|TRBJ2-7|TRBV3-1/TRBV3-2
CASSPSGSGEQYF
TGTGCCAGCAGCCCATCGGGGTCGGGCGAGCAGTACTTC
>NA|NA|TRBJ1-2|TRBV19
CASSRTLANYGYTF
TGTGCCAGTAGCCGGACATTAGCTAACTATGGCTACACCTTC
>NA|TRBD1|TRBJ2-7|TRBV23-1
CASGRTGGPYEQYF
TGCGCCAGCGGGAGGACAGGGGGCCCCTACGAGCAGTACTTC
>NA|NA|TRBJ2-7|TRBV4-2
CASSQEWQGTYEQYF
TGTGCCAGCAGCCAAGAATGGCAGGGGACCTACGAGCAGTACTTC
>NA|NA|TRBJ2-1|TRBV1
CTSSSVGCNEQFF
TGCACCAGCAGCAGCGTAGGGTGCAATGAGCAGTTCTTC
>NA|NA|TRBJ1-2|TRBV6-2/TRBV6-3
CASSARGGQSFYGYTF
TGTGCCAGCAGTGCCCGAGGCGGGCAGAGCTTCTATGGCTACACCTTC
>NA|TRBD2|TRBJ2-3|TRBV3-1/TRBV3-2
CASSQRVLGRGKTDTQYF
TGTGCCAGCAGCCAACGGGTCCTCGGGCGGGGGAAAACAGATACGCAGTATTTT
>NA|NA|TRBJ2-5|TRBV7-8
CASSQNGETQYF
TGTGCCAGCAGCCAAAACGGGGAGACCCAGTACTTC
>NA|NA|TRBJ1-3|TRBV3-1/TRBV3-2
CASSQRAGNTIYF
TGTGCCAGCAGCCAACGGGCTGGAAACACCATATATTTT
>few|NA|TRBJ2-7|TRBV7-2
CASSSSGTGITYGQYF
TGTGCCAGCAGCTCCTCCGGGACGGGAATTACGTACGGGCAGTACTTC
>NA|TRBD1|TRBJ1-2|TRBV6-5
CASSYATGGRSYGYTF
TGTGCCAGCAGTTACGCTACAGGGGGTCGTTCCTATGGCTACACCTTC
>NA|NA|TRBJ2-5|TRBV6-6
CASSEETQYF
TGTGCCAGCAGCGAAGAGACCCAGTACTTC
>NA|NA|TRBJ1-2|TRBV5-8
CASSLYPRDGYGYTF
TGTGCCAGCAGCTTGTATCCCAGGGACGGCTATGGCTACACCTTC
>NA|NA|TRBJ2-7|TRBV11-2
CASSSPGGAGEQYF
TGTGCCAGCAGCTCGCCTGGGGGGGCGGGTGAGCAGTACTTC
>once|NA|TRBJ1-2|TRBV30
CAWSGTARGYTF
TGTGCCTGGAGTGGTACTGCCCGGGGCTACACCTTC
>NA|NA|TRBJ1-4|TRBV3-1/TRBV3-2
CASSLFTGGGEKLFF
TGTGCCAGCAGCCTGTTCACGGGGGGAGGAGAAAAACTGTTTTTT
>NA|NA|TRBJ2-7|TRBV13
CASSLWGSYEQYF
TGTGCCAGCAGCCTGTGGGGCAGCTACGAGCAGTACTTC
>NA|NA|TRBJ1-3|TRBV7-9
CASSFQISGNTIYF
TGTGCCAGCAGCTTTCAGATCTCTGGAAACACCATATATTTT
>NA|NA|TRBJ1-2|TRBV3-1/TRBV3-2
CASSSQGRLNYGYTF
TGTGCCAGCAGTAGCCAGGGTCGGCTTAACTATGGCTACACCTTC
>NA|NA|TRBJ1-2|TRBV6-6
CASSYSGDYGYTF
TGTGCCAGCAGTTACTCGGGGGACTATGGCTACACCTTC
>once|TRBD1|TRBJ1-4|TRBV2
CASSAGQGPQDLIF
TGTGCCAGCAGCGCGGGACAGGGGCCGCAAGACCTTATTTTT
>NA|TRBD2|TRBJ2-5|TRBV5-4
CASSYAGTTKETQYF
TGTGCCAGCAGCTATGCCGGGACTACAAAAGAGACCCAGTACTTC
>NA|NA|TRBJ2-7|TRBV5-1
CASSLVVSPYEQYF
TGCGCCAGCAGCTTGGTGGTCAGCCCTTACGAGCAGTACTTC